This TCR beta chain was profiled in a study of blood T cell repertoires in COVID-19. As for the study in general: COVID-19 samples from acute and convalescent phases originated in the United States, Italy and Spain. PBMCs, B-cell-depleted T cells, or T cells provided the cDNA or gDNA that made up the material.

In the source study's methods: By means of reference gene primer amplification, nucleated cell counts were estimated. The repertoire was sequenced with immunoSEQ multiplex PCR; TCRdb's copy has only in-frame clones and lacks some. V, J and clone size derive from that table, while D and trimming were established from the DNA sequence. The sample holds some 250,000 clones, 75% to 90% seen once. In assigning cohorts, the study relied on participant-reported clinical history. Germline CDR1 SEHNR, CDR2 FQNEAQ (reference sequence). The CDR3 is 15 amino acids. V dropped 1 base and J dropped 8 bases, with 17 bases sitting between them.

The sequenced sample was PBMCs or T cells enriched from blood (not recorded which). V gene TRBV7-9 combines with J gene TRBJ1-2; a possible D gene is TRBD1 (5 bases). The receptor was isolated from a woman in her 50s who had recovered from COVID-19. CDR3 sequence (DNA): TGTGCCAGCAGCTTAGGGACAACAAACTCCAACGGCTACACCTTC. Its translation is CASSLGTTNSNGYTF.